Presented here are 24 T cell receptor beta chains from one specimen sequenced in a study of TIL therapy for anti-PD-1-resistant metastatic lung cancer. The libraries were made with immunoSEQ v3. TCRdb keeps only in-frame clones here, not all; method: immunoSEQ multiplex PCR. The data show some 45,000 clones, approximately 86% seen once. Time point described: pre-treatment sample, taken before nivolumab and TIL therapy. The source was blood, collected at baseline. The receptors were sampled from a person aged 30 to 80 with non-small cell lung cancer.

The chain couples TRBV7-9 to TRBJ2-7, with 9 positions matching TRBD2. V was clipped by 1 base and J by 6 bases; unmatched bases: 7. The CDR3 has 15 amino acids. Per the germline V gene, CDR1 is SEHNR and CDR2 is FQNEAQ (reference sequence). CDR3 sequence reads: CASSLVGGRVGEQYF. CDR3 coding DNA: TGTGCCAGCAGCTTAGTAGGCGGGAGGGTTGGCGAGCAGTACTTC.

In its sample, this clone was seen once. V is TRBV15 and J is TRBJ2-7; 12 bases line up with TRBD1. With 0 bases clipped from V and 6 bases from J, the junction kept 3 bases outside the gene matches. This CDR3 spans 15 amino acids. Per germline, CDR1 LNHNV and CDR2 YYDKDF (reference sequence). Here the CDR3 DNA reads TGTGCCACCAGCAGAGATTGGGACAGGGGGCGCGAGCAGTACTTC. This translates into CATSRDWDRGREQYF.

The chain uses TRBV6-1 and TRBJ2-2; perhaps TRBD2 as D (5 bases). From germline, CDR1 is MNHNS and CDR2 SASEGT. The CDR3 consists of 16 residues. The ends were cut back, 2 bases at V and 7 bases at J, with 17 bases in the middle. The CDR3 reads CASSESATRISGELFF. In DNA, the CDR3 is TGTGCCAGCAGTGAATCGGCAACTAGAATCAGCGGGGAGCTGTTTTTT.

V usage is TRBV7-6 and J usage is TRBJ2-3; TRBD2 agrees at 9 bases. Germline trimming cut 2 bases from V and 1 base from J; bases unmatched to any gene: 4. Germline CDR1 reads SGHVS; CDR2 reads FNYEAQ. The CDR3 length is 16 residues. CDR3 region: CASSLLWTSGTDTQYF. The DNA for the CDR3 is TGTGCCAGCAGCTTATTATGGACTAGCGGCACAGATACGCAGTATTTT.

The chain carries TRBV11-2 and TRBJ2-5; no clear D. Germline V gene sequence: CDR1 SGHAT, CDR2 FQNNGV. The length of the CDR3 is 11 residues. Trimming removed 6 bases at V and 7 bases at J, with 9 bases between. The CDR3 region has the DNA TGTGCCAGCAGTTCCTCAGGGACCCAGTACTTC. Protein: CASSSSGTQYF.

The rearrangement uses TRBV18 and TRBJ2-7; no definite D call. CDR1 is KGHSH, CDR2 LQKENI, per germline. This CDR3 comprises 13 residues. V dropped 3 bases and J dropped 2 bases, with 8 bases sitting between them. This chain's CDR3 is CASSPASAYEQYF. CDR3 in DNA: TGTGCCAGCTCACCGGCCAGTGCCTACGAGCAGTACTTC.

J is TRBJ2-5 and V is TRBV7-6; D remains ambiguous. Germline-derived CDR1 and CDR2 are SGHVS and FNYEAQ. The CDR3 is 14 amino acids. Between the trimmed V and J ends, which lost 5 bases and 4 bases, there was a span of 14 bases. CDR3 region: CASSHYGSRETQYF. The DNA of the CDR3 is TGTGCCAGCAGCCACTATGGTAGCAGAGAGACCCAGTACTTC.

V usage is TRBV29-1 and J usage is TRBJ2-3; no clear D gene. The CDR3 sequence is 15 residues long. Germline lookup yields CDR1 SQVTM and CDR2 ANQGSEA. Trimming removed 3 bases from V and 0 bases from J, with 13 bases in between. The CDR3 DNA is TGCAGCGTTGAGTCCCACACACGTAGCACAGATACGCAGTATTTT. Amino acid sequence: CSVESHTRSTDTQYF.

This clone has only a few counts. The rearrangement joins TRBV7-9 to TRBJ1-1, with 7 bases identical to TRBD1. The ends lost 6 bases at V and 1 base at J; junction bases unmatched: 5. This CDR3 has 14 residues. CDR1 SEHNR and CDR2 FQNEAQ come from the germline V gene (reference sequence). CDR3 amino acids: CASRRQGRNTEAFF. The CDR3 DNA sequence: TGTGCCAGCAGACGACAGGGCCGGAACACTGAAGCTTTCTTT. Full variable domain (remainder filled in from reference TRBV7-9 and TRBJ1-1): DTGVSQNPRHKITKRGQNVTFRCDPISEHNRLYWYRQTLGQGPEFLTYFQNEAQLEKSRLLSDRFSAERPKGSFSTLEIQRTEQGDSAMYLCASRRQGRNTEAFFGQGTRLTVV.

The CDR3 region is CASSSGLAGAGEQYF. CDR3 sequence (DNA): TGTGCCAGCAGCTCGGGACTAGCGGGAGCCGGCGAGCAGTACTTC. The chain links TRBV11-2 to TRBJ2-7; 14 bases are shared with TRBD2. Germline CDR1 and CDR2: SGHAT and FQNNGV. CDR3 length: 15 residues. V gave up 4 bases and J gave up 6 bases; unmatched junction bases: 5.

The genes are TRBV15 and TRBJ1-5, with D perhaps matching TRBD1 (6 bases). Germline V gene lookup returns CDR1 LNHNV and CDR2 YYDKDF (reference sequence). The CDR3 totals 16 residues. Trimming took 3 bases from V and 3 from J, leaving 15 bases between them. The CDR3 protein is CATSSIIQGPNQPQHF. CDR3 in DNA: TGTGCCACCAGCAGCATCATACAGGGTCCCAATCAGCCCCAGCATTTT.

The chain links TRBV20-1 to TRBJ1-1; no clear D gene. This CDR3 spans 13 amino acids. In germline, CDR1 is DFQATT, CDR2 SNEGSKA (reference sequence). Deletions cut 3 bases from V and 1 base from J, with 9 bases between. The CDR3 protein is CSASLRPNTEAFF. As DNA, the CDR3 is TGCAGTGCTAGTCTCCGCCCGAACACTGAAGCTTTCTTT.

The V gene is TRBV29-1, the J gene TRBJ1-3; D gene uncertain. The germline V gene encodes CDR1 SQVTM and CDR2 ANQGSEA. CDR3 length: 12 residues. The CDR3: CSARFSGNTIYF. CDR3 in DNA: TGCTCAGCCCGTTTCTCTGGAAACACCATATATTTT. The whole variable domain, remainder taken from reference TRBV29-1 and TRBJ1-3, is SAVISQKPSRDICQRGTSLTIQCQVDSQVTMMFWYRQQPGQSLTLIATANQGSEATYESGFVIDKFPISRPNLTFSTLTVSNMSPEDSSIYLCSARFSGNTIYFGEGSWLTVV.

The CDR3, as DNA: TGTGCCAGCAGCCGACAGGGGAATGAAAAACTGTTTTTT. Translated: CASSRQGNEKLFF. This chain uses TRBV6-2 or TRBV6-3 with TRBJ1-4; 8 bases match TRBD1. The germline V gene has CDR1 MNHEY and CDR2 SVGEGT. The ends lost 6 bases at V and 5 bases at J; junction bases unmatched: 2. CDR3 length: 13 residues.

V gene TRBV4-3 combines with J gene TRBJ2-2; D is uncertain. Germline loops: CDR1 LGHNA, CDR2 YSLEER. Between the trimmed V and J ends, which lost 1 base and 1 base, there was a span of 13 bases. The CDR3 consists of 17 residues. In nucleotides, the CDR3 is TGCGCCAGCAGCCAAGTTTCCGTCCGGCTGAACACCGGGGAGCTGTTTTTT. Encoded protein: CASSQVSVRLNTGELFF.

The rearrangement joins TRBV4-2 to TRBJ2-2; 7 nucleotides line up with TRBD1. This CDR3 spans 17 amino acids. The junction had 13 bases not matched to a gene; V was cut back by 4 bases and J by 5 bases. The germline V gene encodes CDR1 LGHNA and CDR2 YNFKEQ. CDR3: CASSRGEGARVTGELFF. The CDR3 coding sequence is TGTGCCAGCAGCCGGGGTGAGGGGGCTCGGGTGACCGGGGAGCTGTTTTTT.

V gene TRBV24-1 combines with J gene TRBJ1-2; D remains ambiguous. The CDR3 is 13 amino acids. The V gene's germline CDR1 is KGHDR and CDR2 SFDVKD. V was shortened by 3 bases and J by 4 bases, with 8 bases between the two germline ends. The DNA for the CDR3 is TGTGCCACCAGTGATGCCGACGTCTATGGCTACACCTTC. The encoded protein is CATSDADVYGYTF.

This clone was seen a few times. Other DNA sequences within the sample encode an identical CDR3. The V call is TRBV7-9, the J call TRBJ1-5; TRBD1 might be the D (5 bases). This CDR3 is built from 14 residues. CDR1 and CDR2 from the germline V gene are SEHNR and FQNEAQ (reference sequence). V lost 1 base to trimming and J lost 4 bases, with 8 bases between them. CDR3 protein: CASSLGQSNQPQHF. The CDR3 DNA sequence: TGTGCCAGCAGCTTAGGACAGTCAAATCAGCCCCAGCATTTT.

The V call is TRBV5-1, the J call TRBJ2-1, with D perhaps TRBD2 (6 bases). Between the trimmed V and J ends, which lost 0 bases and 2 bases, there was a span of 15 bases. This CDR3 is 17 amino acids long. Per the germline V gene, CDR1 is SGHRS and CDR2 is YFSETQ. CDR3 in amino acids: CASSLGRASVAYNEQFF. The CDR3 DNA reads TGCGCCAGCAGCTTGGGTCGGGCTAGCGTGGCCTACAATGAGCAGTTCTTC.

This clone came up a few times. The chain combines TRBV21-1 with TRBJ2-7; the table's D call of TRBD1 was not tested on the DNA. TRBV21-1 is shown as a pseudogene. The CDR3 extends over 15 amino acids. The CDR3 DNA reads as TGTGCCAGCAGCAAAGGGGGCACGACTGGGGCCGAGCAGTACTTC. It codes for CASSKGGTTGAEQYF.

The chain is built from TRBV27 and TRBJ1-5, with D hard to call. CDR3 size: 13 residues. Deletions cut 3 bases from V and 2 bases from J, with 5 bases between. The germline gives CDR1 MNHEY, CDR2 SMNVEV (reference sequence). CDR3 coding DNA: TGTGCCAGCAGTTTGCGGGGCAATCAGCCCCAGCATTTT. This sequence encodes CASSLRGNQPQHF.

This sequence joins TRBV13 and TRBJ1-6; possible D gene TRBD1, 6 bases. CDR1 PRHDT and CDR2 FYEKMQ come from the germline V gene (reference sequence). The CDR3 is 16 residues long. V was clipped by 5 bases and J by 5 bases, with 16 bases between them. The CDR3 sequence is CASSLYLTGHNSPLHF. The CDR3 DNA sequence: TGTGCCAGCAGCCTCTACCTGACAGGACATAATTCACCCCTCCACTTT.

The V gene is TRBV5-1, the J gene TRBJ2-3; D uncertain. The germline V gene has CDR1 SGHRS and CDR2 YFSETQ. The CDR3 is made up of 14 amino acids. V shed 0 bases and J shed 2 bases, with 7 bases lying between them. The CDR3 protein is CASSLGQDTDTQYF. CDR3 nucleotide sequence: TGCGCCAGCAGCTTGGGGCAGGACACAGATACGCAGTATTTT.

The rearrangement uses TRBV10-3 and TRBJ2-1; 9 bases are shared with TRBD1. Germline-derived CDR1 and CDR2 are ENHRY and SYGVKD. This CDR3 region has 15 residues. With V trimmed by 8 bases and J by 7 bases, 12 bases remained unmatched. The CDR3 nucleotides are TGTGCCATCGGGAACCGGGACAGGGCCGTAAATGAGCAGTTCTTC. As protein: CAIGNRDRAVNEQFF.